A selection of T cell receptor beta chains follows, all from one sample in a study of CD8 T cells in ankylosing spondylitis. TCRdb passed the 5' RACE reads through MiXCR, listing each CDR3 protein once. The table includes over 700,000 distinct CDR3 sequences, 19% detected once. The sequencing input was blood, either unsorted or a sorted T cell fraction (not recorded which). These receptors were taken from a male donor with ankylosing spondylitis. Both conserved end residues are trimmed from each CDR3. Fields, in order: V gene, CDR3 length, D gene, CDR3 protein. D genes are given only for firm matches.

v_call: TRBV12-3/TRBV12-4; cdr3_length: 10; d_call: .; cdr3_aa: ASSLVQSEAF
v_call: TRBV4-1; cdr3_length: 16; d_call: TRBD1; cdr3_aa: ASSQEARTGANNQPQH
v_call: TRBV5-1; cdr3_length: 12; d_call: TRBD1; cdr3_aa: ASSREQGTTEAF
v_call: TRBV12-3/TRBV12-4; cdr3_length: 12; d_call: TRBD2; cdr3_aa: ASSRAGVTYEQY
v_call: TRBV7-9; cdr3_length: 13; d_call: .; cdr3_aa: ASSRAGTNNEKLF
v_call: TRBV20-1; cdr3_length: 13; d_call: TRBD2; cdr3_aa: SARSGLRGGDTQY
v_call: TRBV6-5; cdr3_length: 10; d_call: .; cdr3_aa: ASSYSTNEQF
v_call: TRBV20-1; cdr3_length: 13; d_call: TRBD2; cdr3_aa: SASTSGSGGYEQY
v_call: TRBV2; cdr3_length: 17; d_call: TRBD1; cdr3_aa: ASSEAMEASDRVNTEAF
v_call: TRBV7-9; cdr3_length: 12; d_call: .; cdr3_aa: ASSDNLNTGELF
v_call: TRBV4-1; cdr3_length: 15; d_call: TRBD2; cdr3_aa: ASSQSPSGTFSYEQY
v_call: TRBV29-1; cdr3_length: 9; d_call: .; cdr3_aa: SVETGTEQY
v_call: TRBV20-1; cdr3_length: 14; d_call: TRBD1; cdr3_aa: SARSSTGGGTDTQY
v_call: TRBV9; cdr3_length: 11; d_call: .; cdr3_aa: ASSGLRGNTIY
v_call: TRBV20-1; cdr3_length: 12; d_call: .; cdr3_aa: SARDSGGGQTQY
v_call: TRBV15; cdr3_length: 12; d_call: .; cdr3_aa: ATSPGTLSYEQY
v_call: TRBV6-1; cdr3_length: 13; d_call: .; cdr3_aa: ASSPRGAGLDEQY
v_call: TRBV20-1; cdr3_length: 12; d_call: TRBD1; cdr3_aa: SASGPTGSYEQY
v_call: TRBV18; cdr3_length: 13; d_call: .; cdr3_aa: ASSLHAGADQPQH
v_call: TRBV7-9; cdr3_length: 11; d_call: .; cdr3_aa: ASSLTSGGDQF
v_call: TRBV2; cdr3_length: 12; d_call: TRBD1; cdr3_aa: ASSGTGLDSPQH
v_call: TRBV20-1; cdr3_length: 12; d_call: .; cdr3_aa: SARPSGGPYGYT
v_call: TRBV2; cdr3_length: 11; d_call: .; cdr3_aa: ASVRGSGNTIY
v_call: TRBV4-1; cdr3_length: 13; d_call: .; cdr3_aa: ASSQTPGLVDEQF
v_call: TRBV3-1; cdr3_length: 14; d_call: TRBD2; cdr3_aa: ASSQQLGLENNEQF
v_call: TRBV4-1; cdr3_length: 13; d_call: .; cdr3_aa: ASTPAGGGGNEQF
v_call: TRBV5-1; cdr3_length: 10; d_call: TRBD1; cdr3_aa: ASSRDRNIQY
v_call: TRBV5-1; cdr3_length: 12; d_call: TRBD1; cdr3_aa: ASSPGTANYEQY
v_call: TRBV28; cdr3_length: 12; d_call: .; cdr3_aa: ASSPSGSTYTQY
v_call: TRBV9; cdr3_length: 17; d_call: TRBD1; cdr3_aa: ASSVITPGQGASNEKLF
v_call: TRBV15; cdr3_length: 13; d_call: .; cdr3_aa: ATSSTGNSGNTIY
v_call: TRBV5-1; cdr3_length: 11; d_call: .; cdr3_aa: ASSQQGTKTQY
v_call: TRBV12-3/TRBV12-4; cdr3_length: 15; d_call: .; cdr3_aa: ASSRGLLGQRNTEAF
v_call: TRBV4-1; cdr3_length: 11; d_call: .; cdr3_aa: ASSQSAAREQY
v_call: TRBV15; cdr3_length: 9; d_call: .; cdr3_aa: ATSTGEKLF
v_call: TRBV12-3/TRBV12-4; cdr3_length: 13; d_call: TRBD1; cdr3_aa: ASSRDRVGTGELF
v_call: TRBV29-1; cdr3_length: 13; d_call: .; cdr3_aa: SVDASASSYNEQF
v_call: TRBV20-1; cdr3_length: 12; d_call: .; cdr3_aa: SARDYSAYNEQF
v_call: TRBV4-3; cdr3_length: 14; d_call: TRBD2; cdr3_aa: ASSPPPGLVSYEQY
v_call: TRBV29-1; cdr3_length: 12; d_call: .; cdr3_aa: SVDPTGIEETQY
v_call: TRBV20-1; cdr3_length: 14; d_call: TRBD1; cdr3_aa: SAIDRGPGRNQPQH
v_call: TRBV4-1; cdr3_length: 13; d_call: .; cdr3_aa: ASSQHRASGQPQH
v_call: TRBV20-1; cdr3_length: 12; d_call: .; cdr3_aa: SARGRARSYEQY
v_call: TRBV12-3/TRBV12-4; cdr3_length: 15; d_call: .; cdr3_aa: ASSQAGTRIFSYEQY
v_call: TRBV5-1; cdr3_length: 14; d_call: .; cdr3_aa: ASSLGGGKIYNEQF
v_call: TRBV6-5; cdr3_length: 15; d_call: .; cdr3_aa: ASSYKGDLGYNSPLH
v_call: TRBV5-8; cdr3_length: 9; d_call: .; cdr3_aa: ASSLTGQQF
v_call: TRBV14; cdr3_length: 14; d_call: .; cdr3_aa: ASSQLDGIAKNIQY
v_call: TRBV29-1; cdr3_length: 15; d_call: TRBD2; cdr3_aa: SVAGVSGRATQETQY
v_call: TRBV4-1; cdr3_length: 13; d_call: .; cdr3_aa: ASSQGLTSSYEQY
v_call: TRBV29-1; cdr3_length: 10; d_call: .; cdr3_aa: SVGEGSDTQY
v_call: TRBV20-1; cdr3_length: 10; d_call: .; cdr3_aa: SAPTITGELF